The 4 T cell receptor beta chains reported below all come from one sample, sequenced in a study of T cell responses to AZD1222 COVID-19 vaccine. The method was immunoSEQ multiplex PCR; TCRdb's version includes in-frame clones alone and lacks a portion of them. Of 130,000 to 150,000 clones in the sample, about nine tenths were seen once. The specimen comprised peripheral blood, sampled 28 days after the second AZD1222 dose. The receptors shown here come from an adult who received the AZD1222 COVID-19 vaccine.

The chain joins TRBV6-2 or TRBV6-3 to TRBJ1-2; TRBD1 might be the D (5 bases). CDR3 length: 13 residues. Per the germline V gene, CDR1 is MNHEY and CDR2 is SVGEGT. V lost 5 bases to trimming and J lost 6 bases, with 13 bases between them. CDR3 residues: CASSQPTANGYTF. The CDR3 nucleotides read TGTGCCAGCAGTCAACCGACAGCGAATGGCTACACCTTC.

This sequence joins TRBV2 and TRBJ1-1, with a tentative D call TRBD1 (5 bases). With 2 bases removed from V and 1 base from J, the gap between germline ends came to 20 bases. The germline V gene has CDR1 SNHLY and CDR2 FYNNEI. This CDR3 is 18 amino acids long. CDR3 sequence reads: CASSEKGPPRGENTEAFF. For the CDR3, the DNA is TGTGCCAGCAGTGAAAAAGGGCCCCCCCGGGGGGAGAACACTGAAGCTTTCTTT.

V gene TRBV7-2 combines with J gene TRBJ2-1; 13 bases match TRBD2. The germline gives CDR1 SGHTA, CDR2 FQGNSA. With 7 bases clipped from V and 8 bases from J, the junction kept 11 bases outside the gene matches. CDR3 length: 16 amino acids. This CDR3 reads CASTRTSGSPRDEQFF. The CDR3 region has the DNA TGTGCCAGCACACGGACTAGCGGGAGTCCTAGGGATGAGCAGTTCTTC.

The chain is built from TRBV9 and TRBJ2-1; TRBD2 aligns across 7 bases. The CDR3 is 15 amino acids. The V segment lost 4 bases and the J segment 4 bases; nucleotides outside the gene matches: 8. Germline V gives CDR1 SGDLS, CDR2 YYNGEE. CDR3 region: CASSSQGEGYNEQFF. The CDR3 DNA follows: TGTGCCAGCAGCTCCCAAGGGGAGGGGTACAATGAGCAGTTCTTC.